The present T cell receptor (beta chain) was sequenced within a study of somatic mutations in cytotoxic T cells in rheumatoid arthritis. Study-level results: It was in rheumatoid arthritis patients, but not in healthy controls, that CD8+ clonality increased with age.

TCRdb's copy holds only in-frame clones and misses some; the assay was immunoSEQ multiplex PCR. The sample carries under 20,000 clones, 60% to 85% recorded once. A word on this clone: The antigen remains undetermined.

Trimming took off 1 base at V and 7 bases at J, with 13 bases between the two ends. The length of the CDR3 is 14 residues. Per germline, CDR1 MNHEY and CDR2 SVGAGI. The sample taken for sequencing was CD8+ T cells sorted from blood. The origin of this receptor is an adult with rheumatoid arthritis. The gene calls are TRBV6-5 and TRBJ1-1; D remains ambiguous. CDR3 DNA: TGTGCCAGCAGTTACTGGGCGCAAGGAGGTGAAGCTTTCTTT. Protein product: CASSYWAQGGEAFF.